A selection of T cell receptor beta chains follows, all from one sample in a study of shared clonotypes between healthy human individuals. TCRdb's table, derived via immunoSEQ multiplex PCR, lists solely in-frame clones and lacks some. The sample lists roughly 2.5 million clones, around 90% occurring once. The sample consisted of naive CD4+ T cells sorted from blood. The receptors were gathered from a man between 18 and 29 years old in good health. Each CDR3 is given with its conserved first and last residue. A D gene is named only where the DNA matches it firmly.

D gene	V gene	J gene	CDR3 protein	CDR3 DNA
TRBD2	TRBV7-2	TRBJ2-2	CASSGRLAGNTGELFF	TGTGCCAGCAGCGGTCGACTAGCGGGGAACACCGGGGAGCTGTTTTTT
TRBD1	TRBV7-8	TRBJ2-7	CASSLRTGKKEQYF	TGTGCCAGCAGCCTACGGACAGGGAAAAAGGAGCAGTACTTC
NA	TRBV7-4	TRBJ2-7	CASSSLIEQYF	TGTGCCAGCAGCTCCTTAATCGAGCAGTACTTC
NA	TRBV5-6	TRBJ1-2	CASSLPNSYGYTF	TGTGCCAGCAGCTTGCCGAATAGCTATGGCTACACCTTC
NA	TRBV5-1	TRBJ1-4	CASSPMNDEKLFF	TGCGCCAGCAGCCCCATGAACGATGAAAAACTGTTTTTT
NA	TRBV5-1	TRBJ2-7	CARTSNRDWSSYEQYF	TGCGCCAGAACGAGCAACCGGGACTGGAGCTCTTACGAGCAGTACTTC
NA	TRBV5-1	TRBJ1-5	CASSLDPSGSNQPQHF	TGCGCCAGCAGCTTGGACCCCTCGGGGTCCAATCAGCCCCAGCATTTT
NA	TRBV5-1	TRBJ2-1	CASSLTGSGNEQFF	TGCGCCAGCAGCTTGACCGGGAGCGGGAATGAGCAGTTCTTC
TRBD1	TRBV18	TRBJ2-7	CASSVTGAGSYEQYF	TGTGCCAGCTCAGTTACAGGGGCCGGGTCCTACGAGCAGTACTTC
NA	TRBV30	TRBJ1-3	CAWSKGEAGNTIYF	TGTGCCTGGAGTAAGGGGGAAGCGGGAAACACCATATATTTT
NA	TRBV10-1	TRBJ2-1	CASSLQIGSNEQFF	TGCGCCAGCAGCCTCCAAATTGGAAGCAATGAGCAGTTCTTC
NA	TRBV6-5	TRBJ1-5	CASSYSIQGQPQHF	TGTGCCAGCAGTTACTCGATACAGGGACAGCCCCAGCATTTT